Listed below are T cell receptor beta chains from one sample, sequenced in a study of molecular identifiers for immune sequencing clone quantification. TCRdb analysed the PCR reads with MiXCR anew, one entry per CDR3 protein. Of some 97,000 distinct CDR3 sequences listed, 20% to 25% are singletons. The sequencing input was naive CD8+ T cells from blood, with Jurkat cell RNA spiked in. These receptors were collected from a human donor in good health. Some libraries in this study had Jurkat cell RNA spiked in. Both conserved end residues are trimmed from each CDR3. Part of the rows lack a size; the others show once, few, many or a class for expanded clones.

few,TRBV27,ACSPSQYNEQF
many,TRBV12-3/TRBV12-4,ASSLMGRSGNTIY
many,TRBV27,ASSLSGASFTFEETQY
NA,TRBV7-9,ASSLGPQETQY
many,TRBV4-3,ASSQFKNTEAF
NA,TRBV27,ASSLRGGSFYEQY
NA,TRBV15,ATHRSGINEKLF
many,TRBV3-1,ASSQDPGPGNTIY
many,TRBV19,ASSIDPGSNQPQH
few,TRBV20-1,SARDMTGVWVNTEAF
many,TRBV5-1,ASSSDVLNTEAF
many,TRBV13,ASSSLLAGANTGELF
many,TRBV7-8,ASSYDSYSYNEQF
NA,TRBV6-2/TRBV6-3,ASSNPLTAGSNTGELF
many,TRBV13,ASSLYFSEAF
many,TRBV6-2/TRBV6-3,ASRAGTGIYSNQPQH
many,TRBV29-1,SVSGTGYSEQY
NA,TRBV9,ASSVGAYSEQY
NA,TRBV9,ASSLGGGYQETQY
few,TRBV28,ASSFPGGEQF
many,TRBV12-3/TRBV12-4,ASSLVGGNQPQH
once,TRBV29-1,SVEAGQGAGGELI
many,TRBV27,ASSILAGGFNEQF
few,TRBV5-4,ASSFPGTMQETQY
NA,TRBV6-6,ASSYVQNYGYT
few,TRBV4-1,ASSQGRGGLENTIY
many,TRBV5-6,ASSLGIGDEQY
NA,TRBV11-2,ASSLRDRNTGELF
many,TRBV5-4,ASSLGDREYEQY
many,TRBV7-9,ASSHSTGSGELF
NA,TRBV9,ASSGPTGAKGDNSPLH
NA,TRBV29-1,SVEVRERPYEQY
NA,TRBV28,ASSFTAGAETRY
many,TRBV28,ASRHTGGSNQPQH
many,TRBV4-2,ASSQELGANTGELF
many,TRBV4-1,ASSQEPRYTEAF